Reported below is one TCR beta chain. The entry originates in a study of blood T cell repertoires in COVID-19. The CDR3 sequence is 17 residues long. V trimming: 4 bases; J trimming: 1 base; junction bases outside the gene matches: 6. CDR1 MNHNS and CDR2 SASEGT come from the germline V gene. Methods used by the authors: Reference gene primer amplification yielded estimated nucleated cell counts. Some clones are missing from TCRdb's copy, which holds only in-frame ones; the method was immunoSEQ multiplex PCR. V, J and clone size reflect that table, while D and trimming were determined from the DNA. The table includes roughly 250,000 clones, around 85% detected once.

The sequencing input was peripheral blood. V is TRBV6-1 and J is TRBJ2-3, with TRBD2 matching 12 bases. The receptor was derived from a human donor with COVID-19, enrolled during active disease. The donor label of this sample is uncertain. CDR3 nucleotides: TGTGCCAGCAGTGGACTAGCGGGAGTTAAGGGCACAGATACGCAGTATTTT. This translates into CASSGLAGVKGTDTQYF.